Below, 25 T cell receptor beta chains from the same sample are listed, as sequenced in a study of blood T cell repertoires in COVID-19. Clones were sequenced by immunoSEQ multiplex PCR, and TCRdb holds only the in-frame ones, with some missing. The data show roughly 80,000 clones, 82% seen once. The material sequenced was peripheral blood. These receptors were taken from a man aged 45-60 years with acute or convalescent COVID-19.

The chain recombines TRBV7-2 with TRBJ2-5, with 7 nucleotides matching TRBD1. V shed 8 bases, J shed 1 base, and the junction held 10 bases outside the gene matches. CDR1 SGHTA and CDR2 FQGNSA come from the germline V gene. The CDR3 covers 15 residues. CDR3 coding DNA: TGTGCCAGCCAGCGGATCAGGGGGTCCCAAGAGACCCAGTACTTC. Translation gives CASQRIRGSQETQYF.

The rearrangement joins TRBV5-1 to TRBJ2-3; D is possibly TRBD1 (5 bases). The CDR3 has 13 amino acids. V lost 4 bases to trimming and J lost 4 bases, with 10 bases between them. CDR1 is SGHRS and CDR2 is YFSETQ in the germline V gene. The CDR3 DNA is TGCGCCAGCAGCGTAACAGGTCCAGATACGCAGTATTTT. This gives the protein CASSVTGPDTQYF.

The rearrangement uses TRBV28 and TRBJ1-5, with D perhaps TRBD1 (6 bases). From germline, CDR1 is MDHEN and CDR2 SYDVKM. With 7 bases removed from V and 6 bases from J, the gap between germline ends came to 16 bases. The length of the CDR3 is 14 residues. CDR3 nucleotides: TGTGCCAGCAACCTACAGGGTGCGCGTCAGCCCCAGCATTTT. Its translation: CASNLQGARQPQHF. Based on the CDR3 plus reference TRBV28 and TRBJ1-5, the full variable domain is DVKVTQSSRYLVKRTGEKVFLECVQDMDHENMFWYRQDPGLGLRLIYFSYDVKMKEKGDIPEGYSVSREKKERFSLILESASTNQTSMYLCASNLQGARQPQHFGDGTRLSIL.

This sequence joins TRBV7-9 and TRBJ2-5, with TRBD1 as a possible D gene (7 bases). This CDR3 region has 16 residues. Trimming pared 3 bases from V and 5 bases from J, leaving 19 bases between. Per germline, CDR1 SEHNR and CDR2 FQNEAQ (reference sequence). The CDR3 reads CASSLSSVAGGETQYF. CDR3 in DNA: TGTGCCAGCAGCTTGAGTTCGGTGGCAGGGGGGGAGACCCAGTACTTC.

V gene TRBV13 combines with J gene TRBJ2-7; D perhaps matches TRBD2 (6 bases). This CDR3 region has 14 residues. V gave up 5 bases and J gave up 0 bases, with 11 bases separating them. Germline values: CDR1 PRHDT, CDR2 FYEKMQ (reference sequence). This CDR3 reads CASSPGTDSYEQYF. In nucleotides, the CDR3 is TGTGCCAGCAGCCCCGGGACTGACTCCTACGAGCAGTACTTC. The full variable domain, in which reference TRBV13 and TRBJ2-7 provide the parts outside the CDR3, is AAGVIQSPRHLIKEKRETATLKCYPIPRHDTVYWYQQGPGQDPQFLISFYEKMQSDKGSIPDRFSAQQFSDYHSELNMSSLELGDSALYFCASSPGTDSYEQYFGPGTRLTVT.

This clone occurred a few times. The rearrangement uses TRBV5-5 and TRBJ1-1; possibly TRBD1 for D (6 bases). The CDR3 is made up of 14 amino acids. The germline V gene encodes CDR1 SGHKS and CDR2 YYEKEE (reference sequence). V was shortened by 0 bases and J by 5 bases, with 11 bases between the two germline ends. CDR3 residues: CASSLAQGETEAFF. The CDR3 nucleotides are TGTGCCAGCAGCTTGGCACAGGGTGAAACTGAAGCTTTCTTT.

This clone was counted only a few times. V and J are TRBV19 and TRBJ2-7; 13 nucleotides line up with TRBD2. The CDR3 length is 17 residues. In germline, CDR1 is LNHDA, CDR2 SQIVND (reference sequence). Trimming removed 4 bases from V and 0 bases from J; junction bases left unmatched: 6. The CDR3 DNA sequence: TGTGCCAGTAGTAAACGGACTAGCGGGAGAGGCTCCTACGAGCAGTACTTC. Encoded protein: CASSKRTSGRGSYEQYF.

CDR3 in amino acids: CASSPLPSSYEQYF. CDR3 in DNA: TGTGCCAGCTCACCACTCCCTAGCTCCTACGAGCAGTACTTC. The rearrangement links TRBV18 to TRBJ2-7, with no clear D. The CDR3 contains 14 residues. CDR1 and CDR2 (germline): KGHSH, LQKENI. V shed 1 base and J shed 0 bases, with 7 bases lying between them.

V gene TRBV7-8 combines with J gene TRBJ1-1, with D perhaps matching TRBD1 (6 bases). With 5 bases removed from V and 1 base from J, the gap between germline ends came to 14 bases. The CDR3 is 15 residues long. In germline, CDR1 is SGHVS, CDR2 FQNEAQ. The CDR3 here is CASSQGPGQNTEAFF. The CDR3 DNA reads TGTGCCAGCAGCCAGGGCCCGGGACAGAACACTGAAGCTTTCTTT.

The V and J genes are TRBV27 and TRBJ1-1; D is ambiguous. The length of the CDR3 is 15 residues. V lost 2 bases and J 0 bases, leaving 10 bases between the germline ends. In germline, CDR1 is MNHEY, CDR2 SMNVEV (reference sequence). The CDR3 spells CASSLNAGMNTEAFF. CDR3 DNA: TGTGCCAGCAGTTTAAACGCGGGGATGAACACTGAAGCTTTCTTT.

The CDR3 DNA sequence: TGTGCCATCAGTGAGGTTTCCGGGACAGGGACGACCGGGGAGCTGTTTTTT. It translates to CAISEVSGTGTTGELFF. This chain joins TRBV10-3 and TRBJ2-2; 9 nucleotides align to TRBD1. This CDR3 contains 17 residues. The germline V gene encodes CDR1 ENHRY and CDR2 SYGVKD. The V segment lost 2 bases and the J segment 5 bases; nucleotides outside the gene matches: 9.

This chain uses TRBV30 with TRBJ2-7; D is undetermined. The V gene lost 1 base and the J gene lost 3 bases, with 4 bases spanning the gap. The CDR3 sequence is 11 residues long. Per germline, CDR1 GTSNPN and CDR2 SVGIG (reference sequence). The CDR3 region is CAWSDNYEQYF. CDR3 nucleotide sequence: TGTGCCTGGAGTGACAACTACGAGCAGTACTTC.

The chain couples TRBV6-5 to TRBJ2-7; TRBD2 matches 11 bases. Germline CDR1 reads MNHEY; CDR2 reads SVGAGI. This CDR3 is built from 16 residues. V lost 0 bases to trimming and J lost 2 bases; unmatched junction nucleotides: 3. CDR3 in amino acids: CASSYSETSGAYEQYF. CDR3 DNA sequence: TGTGCCAGCAGTTACTCGGAGACTAGCGGGGCCTACGAGCAGTACTTC.

The V and J genes are TRBV6-2 or TRBV6-3 and TRBJ2-1; no clear D gene. Trimming shortened V by 5 bases and J by 10 bases, and 9 bases separated the two germline ends. Germline assignment: CDR1 MNHEY and CDR2 SVGEGT. The CDR3 is 11 amino acids. As DNA, the CDR3 is TGTGCCAGCAGTACCTTAGAGGAGCAGTTCTTC. Translating gives CASSTLEEQFF.

V is TRBV18 and J is TRBJ1-3; D possibly corresponds to TRBD1 (5 bases). The length of the CDR3 is 14 residues. V lost 6 bases and J 2 bases, leaving 11 bases between the germline ends. Germline V gene sequence: CDR1 KGHSH, CDR2 LQKENI. The chain's CDR3 is CASSPDSPGNTIYF. In nucleotides, the CDR3 is TGTGCCAGCTCCCCAGACAGCCCTGGAAACACCATATATTTT.

J is TRBJ1-2 and V is TRBV4-2; D remains ambiguous. There are 15 residues in the CDR3. Germline loops: CDR1 LGHNA, CDR2 YNFKEQ. Trimming shortened V by 0 bases and J by 3 bases, and 11 bases separated the two germline ends. CDR3 coding DNA: TGTGCCAGCAGCCAAGATCTCAAGGGAGACTATGGCTACACCTTC. This sequence encodes CASSQDLKGDYGYTF.

J is TRBJ2-1 and V is TRBV6-2 or TRBV6-3; 12 bases map to TRBD2. Germline loops: CDR1 MNHEY, CDR2 SVGEGT. J was trimmed by 6 bases and V by 4 bases; bases with no gene match: 7. The CDR3 loop spans 16 amino acids. The DNA of the CDR3 is TGTGCCAGCAGTTCTAGCGGGAGGGCCAAAGGCAATGAGCAGTTCTTC. Translated: CASSSSGRAKGNEQFF.

The chain is built from TRBV27 and TRBJ2-7, with 8 bases lining up with TRBD1. The CDR3 runs to 15 residues. Germline V gives CDR1 MNHEY, CDR2 SMNVEV (reference sequence). After removal of 6 bases from V and 2 bases from J, the junction contained 9 bases not matched to a gene. CDR3 nucleotide sequence: TGTGCCAGCAGAAAGGTGACAGGGGCAACCTACGAGCAGTACTTC. Its protein is CASRKVTGATYEQYF.

The chain joins TRBV5-4 to TRBJ1-1; TRBD1 aligns across 8 bases. Germline-derived CDR1 and CDR2 are SGHNT and YYREEE (reference sequence). V lost 5 bases and J lost 4; bases outside the gene matches: 4. There are 13 residues in the CDR3. The CDR3: CASRLTGGTEAFF. CDR3 sequence (DNA): TGTGCCAGCAGGTTAACAGGGGGCACTGAAGCTTTCTTT.

The rearrangement uses TRBV3-1 (or the pseudogene TRBV3-2) and TRBJ1-6; D may be TRBD1 (6 bases). This CDR3 has 14 amino acids. Germline CDR1 and CDR2: LGHDT and YNNKEL (reference sequence). The germline V and J ends were trimmed by 1 base and 7 bases, with 8 bases remaining between them. The CDR3 reads CASSQGRGNSPLHF. CDR3 nucleotides: TGTGCCAGCAGCCAAGGCAGGGGCAATTCACCCCTCCACTTT.

The rearrangement uses TRBV4-2 and TRBJ1-5; perhaps TRBD1 as D (5 bases). This CDR3 is built from 16 residues. Germline V gives CDR1 LGHNA, CDR2 YNFKEQ. Trimming pared 5 bases from V and 6 bases from J, leaving 20 bases between. The chain's CDR3 is CASSGLGGRGGQPQHF. DNA for the CDR3: TGTGCCAGCAGCGGACTGGGGGGTCGGGGGGGTCAGCCCCAGCATTTT.

V gene TRBV19 combines with J gene TRBJ2-3; 8 positions match TRBD2. CDR3 length: 14 residues. Germline-derived CDR1 and CDR2 are LNHDA and SQIVND (reference sequence). After removal of 4 bases from V and 5 bases from J, the junction contained 5 bases not matched to a gene. The CDR3 loop reads CASSTGGVGDTQYF. In DNA, the CDR3 is TGTGCCAGTAGTACGGGGGGGGTAGGAGATACGCAGTATTTT. The full variable domain, with the rest looked up from reference TRBV19 and TRBJ2-3, is DGGITQSPKYLFRKEGQNVTLSCEQNLNHDAMYWYRQDPGQGLRLIYYSQIVNDFQKGDIAEGYSVSREKKESFPLTVTSAQKNPTAFYLCASSTGGVGDTQYFGPGTRLTVL.

This clone was found once. This chain joins TRBV29-1 and TRBJ1-2, with 7 bases matching TRBD1. J gave up 3 bases and V 7 bases, and 11 bases lay outside the gene matches. The CDR3 is 14 residues long. Looked up from germline, CDR1 is SQVTM and CDR2 is ANQGSEA. CDR3 residues: CSATTGDVDYGYTF. In nucleotides, the CDR3 is TGCAGCGCAACCACAGGGGATGTCGACTATGGCTACACCTTC.

The V call is TRBV19, the J call TRBJ1-3; D not resolved. Germline CDR1 LNHDA, CDR2 SQIVND (reference sequence). The CDR3 has 12 residues. Trimming left V 6 bases short and J 2 bases short, with 5 bases between. The CDR3 spells CASRTAGNTIYF. CDR3 bases: TGTGCCAGTAGAACAGCTGGAAACACCATATATTTT.

This sequence joins TRBV6-4 and TRBJ1-5; 8 bases are shared with TRBD1. Germline CDR1 reads MRHNA; CDR2 reads SNTAGT. The CDR3 runs to 16 residues. Germline trimming cut 6 bases from V and 6 bases from J; bases unmatched to any gene: 13. The DNA of the CDR3 is TGTGCCAGCAGACACAAGAGTGGACAGGGCGGTCAGCCCCAGCATTTT. Translated, it gives CASRHKSGQGGQPQHF.